The entry that follows covers one T cell receptor (beta chain) sequence. The identical CDR3 is also encoded by other nucleotide sequences in the sample. Measured with immunoSEQ multiplex PCR; TCRdb has only the in-frame clones, and not every one. The profile shows approximately 2.1 million clones, over 85% of them singletons. This entry comes from a study of shared clonotypes between healthy human individuals. The CDR3 extends over 15 amino acids. V gave up 4 bases and J gave up 2 bases, with 12 bases separating them. Germline V CDR1 and CDR2: SGHRS, YFSETQ. The clonotype originates from a man aged 18-30 years in good health. Some clones in this sample may be carry-over from other donors' samples. The sequencing input was naive CD4+ T cells from PBMCs. Subset specified: CD45RA+ positively selected. V usage is TRBV5-1 and J usage is TRBJ2-2; perhaps TRBD2 as D (5 bases). The CDR3 sequence: CASSLARVNTGELFF. CDR3 nucleotide sequence: TGCGCCAGCAGCCTGGCGAGGGTAAACACCGGGGAGCTGTTTTTT. Full variable domain (missing parts from reference TRBV5-1 and TRBJ2-2): KAGVTQTPRYLIKTRGQQVTLSCSPISGHRSVSWYQQTPGQGLQFLFEYFSETQRNKGNFPGRFSGRQFSNSRSEMNVSTLELGDSALYLCASSLARVNTGELFFGEGSRLTVL.